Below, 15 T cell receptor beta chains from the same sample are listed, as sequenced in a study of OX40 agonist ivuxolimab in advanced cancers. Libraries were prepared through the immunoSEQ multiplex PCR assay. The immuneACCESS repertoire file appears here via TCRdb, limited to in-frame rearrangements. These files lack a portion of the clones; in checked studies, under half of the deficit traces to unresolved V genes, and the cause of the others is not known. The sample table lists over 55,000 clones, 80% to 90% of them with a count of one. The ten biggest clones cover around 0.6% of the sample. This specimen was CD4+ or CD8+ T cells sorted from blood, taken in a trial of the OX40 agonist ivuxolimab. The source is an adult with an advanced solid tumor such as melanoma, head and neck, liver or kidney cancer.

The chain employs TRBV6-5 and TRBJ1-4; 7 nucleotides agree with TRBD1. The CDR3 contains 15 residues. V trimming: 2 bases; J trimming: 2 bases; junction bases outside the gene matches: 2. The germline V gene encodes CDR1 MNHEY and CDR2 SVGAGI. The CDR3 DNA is TGTGCCAGCAGTTACAGGGGGCCCACTAATGAAAAACTGTTTTTT. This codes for CASSYRGPTNEKLFF.

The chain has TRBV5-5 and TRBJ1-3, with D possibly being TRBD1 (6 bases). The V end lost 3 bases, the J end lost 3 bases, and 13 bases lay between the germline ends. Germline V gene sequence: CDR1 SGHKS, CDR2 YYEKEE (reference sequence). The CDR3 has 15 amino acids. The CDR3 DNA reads TGTGCCAGCAGCTGGGAACAGGGTTTTGGAAACACCATATATTTT. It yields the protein CASSWEQGFGNTIYF. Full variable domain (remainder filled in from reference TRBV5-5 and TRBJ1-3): DAGVTQSPTHLIKTRGQQVTLRCSPISGHKSVSWYQQVLGQGPQFIFQYYEKEERGRGNFPDRFSARQFPNYSSELNVNALLLGDSALYLCASSWEQGFGNTIYFGEGSWLTVV.

This CDR3 is CASRQEETQYF. For the CDR3, the DNA is TGTGCCAGCCGACAGGAAGAGACCCAGTACTTC. The genes are TRBV7-2 and TRBJ2-5, with D maybe TRBD1 (6 bases). Trimming removed 8 bases from V and 3 bases from J, with 7 bases in between. Germline loops: CDR1 SGHTA, CDR2 FQGNSA. CDR3 size: 11 residues.

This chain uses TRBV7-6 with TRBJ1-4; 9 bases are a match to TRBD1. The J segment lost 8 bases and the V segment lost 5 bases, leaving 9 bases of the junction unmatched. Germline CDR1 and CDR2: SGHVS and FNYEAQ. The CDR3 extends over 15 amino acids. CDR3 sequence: CASSRTGAAGEKLFF. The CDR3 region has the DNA TGTGCCAGCAGCCGGACAGGGGCCGCTGGGGAAAAACTGTTTTTT.

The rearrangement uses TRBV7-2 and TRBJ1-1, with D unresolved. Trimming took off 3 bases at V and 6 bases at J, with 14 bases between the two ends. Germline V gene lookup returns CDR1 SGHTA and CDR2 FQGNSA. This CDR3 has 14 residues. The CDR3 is CASSFVWVTAEAFF. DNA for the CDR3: TGTGCCAGCAGCTTCGTTTGGGTAACGGCTGAAGCTTTCTTT.

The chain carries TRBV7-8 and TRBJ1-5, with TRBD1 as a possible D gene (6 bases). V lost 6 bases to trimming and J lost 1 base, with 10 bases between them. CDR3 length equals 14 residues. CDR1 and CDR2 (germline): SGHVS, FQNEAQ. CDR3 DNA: TGTGCCAGCAGGTTGGGGGCCAGCAATCAGCCCCAGCATTTT. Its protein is CASRLGASNQPQHF.

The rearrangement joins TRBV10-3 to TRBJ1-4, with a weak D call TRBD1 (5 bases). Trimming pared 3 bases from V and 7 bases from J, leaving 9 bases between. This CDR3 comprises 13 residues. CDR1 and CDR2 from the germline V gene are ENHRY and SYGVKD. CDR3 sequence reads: CAISDVRVEKLFF. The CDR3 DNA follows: TGTGCCATCAGTGACGTCAGGGTTGAAAAACTGTTTTTT.

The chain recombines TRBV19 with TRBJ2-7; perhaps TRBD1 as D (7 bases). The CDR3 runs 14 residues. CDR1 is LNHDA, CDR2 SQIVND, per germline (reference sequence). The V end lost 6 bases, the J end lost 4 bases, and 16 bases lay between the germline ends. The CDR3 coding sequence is TGTGCCAGTAGCCTGGGCAGGGGGAGGTACGAGCAGTACTTC. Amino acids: CASSLGRGRYEQYF.

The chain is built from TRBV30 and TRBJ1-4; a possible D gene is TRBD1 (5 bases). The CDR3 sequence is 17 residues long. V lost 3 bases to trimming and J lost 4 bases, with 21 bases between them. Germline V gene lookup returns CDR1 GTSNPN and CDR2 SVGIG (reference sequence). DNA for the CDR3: TGTGCCTGGAGCGGGGCCCGGCTCGCTAACTTTAATGAAAAACTGTTTTTT. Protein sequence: CAWSGARLANFNEKLFF.

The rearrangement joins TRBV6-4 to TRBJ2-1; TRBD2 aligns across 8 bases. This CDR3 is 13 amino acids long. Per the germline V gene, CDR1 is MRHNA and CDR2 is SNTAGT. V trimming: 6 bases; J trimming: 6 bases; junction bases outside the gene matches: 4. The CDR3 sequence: CASSWTSSNEQFF. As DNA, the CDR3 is TGTGCCAGCAGCTGGACTAGCAGCAATGAGCAGTTCTTC.

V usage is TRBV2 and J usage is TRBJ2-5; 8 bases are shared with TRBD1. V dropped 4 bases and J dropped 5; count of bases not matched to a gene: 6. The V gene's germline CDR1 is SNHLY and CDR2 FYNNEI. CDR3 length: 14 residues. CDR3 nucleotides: TGTGCCAGCAGTGGGGGACAGGCTCGGGAGACCCAGTACTTC. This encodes CASSGGQARETQYF.

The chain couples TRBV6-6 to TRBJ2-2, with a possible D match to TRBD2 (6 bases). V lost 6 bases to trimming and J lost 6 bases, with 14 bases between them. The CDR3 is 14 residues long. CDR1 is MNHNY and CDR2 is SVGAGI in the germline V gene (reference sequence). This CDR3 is CASRPQRAAGELFF. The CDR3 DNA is TGTGCCAGCAGACCCCAGCGGGCGGCCGGGGAGCTGTTTTTT.

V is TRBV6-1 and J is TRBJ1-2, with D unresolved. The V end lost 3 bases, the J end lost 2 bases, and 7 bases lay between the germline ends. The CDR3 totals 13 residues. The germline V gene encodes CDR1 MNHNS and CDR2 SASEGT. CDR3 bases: TGTGCCAGCAGTGAGCACAGCAACTATGGCTACACCTTC. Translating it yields CASSEHSNYGYTF.

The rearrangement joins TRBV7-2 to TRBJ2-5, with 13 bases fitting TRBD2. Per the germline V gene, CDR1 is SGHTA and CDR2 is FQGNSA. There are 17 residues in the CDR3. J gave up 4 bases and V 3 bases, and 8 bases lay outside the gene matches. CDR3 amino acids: CASSLGTSGIVRETQYF. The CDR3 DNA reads TGTGCCAGCAGCTTGGGGACTAGCGGGATAGTTCGAGAGACCCAGTACTTC.

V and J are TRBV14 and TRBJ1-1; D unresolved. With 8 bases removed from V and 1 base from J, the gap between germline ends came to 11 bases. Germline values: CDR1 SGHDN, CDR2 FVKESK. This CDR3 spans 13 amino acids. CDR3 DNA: TGTGCCAGCCAGCGACGAACGAACACTGAAGCTTTCTTT. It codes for CASQRRTNTEAFF. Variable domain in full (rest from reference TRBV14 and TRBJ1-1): EAGVTQFPSHSVIEKGQTVTLRCDPISGHDNLYWYRRVMGKEIKFLLHFVKESKQDESGMPNNRFLAERTGGTYSTLKVQPAELEDSGVYFCASQRRTNTEAFFGQGTRLTVV.